This TCR beta chain is from a study of blood T cell repertoires in COVID-19. In the study overall: The samples span acute and convalescent COVID-19 from the United States, Italy and Spain. From T cells, B-cell-depleted T cells, or PBMCs came the material, which was cDNA or gDNA.

Under the authors' procedure: By means of reference gene primer amplification, nucleated cell counts were estimated. TCRdb's table, derived via immunoSEQ multiplex PCR, lists solely in-frame clones and lacks some. V and J calls and clone size follow that table, whereas D and trimming were derived from the DNA. Here the sample spans approximately 63,000 clones, 85% to 90% being singletons. The material sequenced was peripheral blood. The origin of this receptor is a woman at least 80 years old with active COVID-19.

Here the CDR3 DNA reads TGTGCCAGCAGCTTAGTAGGGGCAGGGGACGAGCAGTACTTC. This codes for CASSLVGAGDEQYF. The chain recombines TRBV7-9 with TRBJ2-7; the D gene is possibly TRBD1 (6 bases). The CDR3 is 14 amino acids. Germline CDR1 is SEHNR and CDR2 is FQNEAQ (reference sequence). V was shortened by 1 base and J by 5 bases, with 12 bases between the two germline ends.